Described below is a single T cell receptor beta chain sequence and its context. CDR3 length: 14 residues. From germline, CDR1 is LNHDA and CDR2 SQIVND (reference sequence). The J segment lost 5 bases and the V segment lost 9 bases, leaving 6 bases of the junction unmatched. The sample is drawn from a study of tissue T cells after allogeneic stem cell transplantation. This research-autopsy study prospectively enrolled adult allogeneic hematopoietic cell transplant recipients with steroid-refractory graft-versus-host disease. GI sites, liver, skin and spleen were taken after median 9.75 post-mortem hours. Some clones are missing from TCRdb's copy, which holds only in-frame ones; the method was immunoSEQ multiplex PCR. The repertoire consists of 6,000 to 9,500 clones, with just under 80% occurring once and the leading ten covering around 15%.

The TCR comes from a male patient aged 60 or over with steroid-refractory graft-versus-host disease after an allogeneic stem cell transplant. Some T cells here may be from the graft donor. The chain uses TRBV19 and TRBJ1-5, with 11 bases matching TRBD1. The material was skin, obtained at autopsy. In nucleotides, the CDR3 is TGTGCCAGCAGCCGGGACAGGGGGTATCAGCCCCAGCATTTT. This gives the protein CASSRDRGYQPQHF.